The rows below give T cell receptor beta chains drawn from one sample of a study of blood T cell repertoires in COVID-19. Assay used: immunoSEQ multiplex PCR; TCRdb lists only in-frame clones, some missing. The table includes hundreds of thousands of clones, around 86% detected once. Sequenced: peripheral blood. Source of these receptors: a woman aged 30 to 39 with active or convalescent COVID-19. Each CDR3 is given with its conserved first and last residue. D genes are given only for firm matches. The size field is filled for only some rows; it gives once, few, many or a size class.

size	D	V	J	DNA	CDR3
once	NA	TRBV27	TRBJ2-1	TGTGCCAGCAGTTTGAGAGACGGGGAGCAGTTCTTC	CASSLRDGEQFF
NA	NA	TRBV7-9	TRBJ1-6	TGTGCCAGCAGCTTAAACAGGGCCAGCTCCTATAATTCACCCCTCCACTTT	CASSLNRASSYNSPLHF
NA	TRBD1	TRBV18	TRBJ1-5	TGTGCCAGCTCCCAAGGACAGGGCAATCAGCCCCAGCATTTT	CASSQGQGNQPQHF
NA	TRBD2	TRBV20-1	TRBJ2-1	TGCAGTGCTAGTATGGGATCTAGCGGGGGGGTCAATGAGCAGTTCTTC	CSASMGSSGGVNEQFF
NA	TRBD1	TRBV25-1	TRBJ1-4	TGTGCCAGCAGTGAGACCGGGACAGCTTTCCTGTTTTTT	CASSETGTAFLFF
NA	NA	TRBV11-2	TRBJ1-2	TGTGCCAGCAGCATCCCAGGGGTAACGGGTGGCTACACCTTC	CASSIPGVTGGYTF
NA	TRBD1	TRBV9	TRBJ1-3	TGTGCCAGCAGCGTAGAGCAGGGGGCGGACACCATATATTTT	CASSVEQGADTIYF
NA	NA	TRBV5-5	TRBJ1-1	TGTGCCAGCAGCGCCGGACAGATAATGAACACTGAAGCTTTCTTT	CASSAGQIMNTEAFF
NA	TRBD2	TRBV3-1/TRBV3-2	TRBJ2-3	TGTGCCAGCAGCCAAGTCAGGTCTAGCGGGGTAGGGACAGATACGCAGTATTTT	CASSQVRSSGVGTDTQYF
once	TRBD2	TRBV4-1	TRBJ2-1	TGCGCCAGCAGCCAAAGCTCTAGCGGGACCTACAATGAGCAGTTCTTC	CASSQSSSGTYNEQFF
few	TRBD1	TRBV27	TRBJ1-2	TGTGCCAGCAGTTTAGAGGGGGCGCTGGGCTATGGCTACACCTTC	CASSLEGALGYGYTF
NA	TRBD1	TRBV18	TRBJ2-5	TGTGCCAGCTCATACAGGGGTGAGGAGACCCAGTACTTC	CASSYRGEETQYF
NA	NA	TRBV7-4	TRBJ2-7	TGTGCCAGCAGCCAACTGGCGGAAGCACCAGTTACTACCTACGAGCAGTACTTC	CASSQLAEAPVTTYEQYF
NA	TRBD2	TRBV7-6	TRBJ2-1	TGTGCCAGCAGCACCAAGGGGCGGGAGTGGTACAATGAGCAGTTCTTC	CASSTKGREWYNEQFF
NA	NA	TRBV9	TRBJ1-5	TGTGCCAGCAGCGAGGGAGGGAGCAATCAGCCCCAGCATTTT	CASSEGGSNQPQHF
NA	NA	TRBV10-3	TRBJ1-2	TGTGCCATCAGTGAGTTGTCAGGGAGGTTACTCTATGGCTACACCTTC	CAISELSGRLLYGYTF
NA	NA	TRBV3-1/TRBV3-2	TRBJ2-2	TGTGCCAGCAGCCAAGGTTCAGGCTACACCGGGGAGCTGTTTTTT	CASSQGSGYTGELFF
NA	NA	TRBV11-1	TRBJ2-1	TGTGCCAGCAGCTTAGTCCAGGGCACCTACAATGAGCAGTTCTTC	CASSLVQGTYNEQFF
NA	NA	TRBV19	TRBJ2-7	TGTGCCAGTAGTCCCCGCCAGGGGACGATCTACGAGCAGTACTTC	CASSPRQGTIYEQYF
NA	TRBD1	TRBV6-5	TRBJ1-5	TGTGCCAGCAGTTACTTGGGACAGGGAGGTAATCAGCCCCAGCATTTT	CASSYLGQGGNQPQHF
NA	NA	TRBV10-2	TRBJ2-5	TGCGCCAGCAGTGAGTCACAGGAATATCAACGGACCCAGTACTTC	CASSESQEYQRTQYF
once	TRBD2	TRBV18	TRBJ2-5	TGTGCCAGCTCACCATCGGGGGGGTTGGAGACCCAGTACTTC	CASSPSGGLETQYF
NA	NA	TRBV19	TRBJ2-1	TGTGCCAGTAGTCCCCTCAGAACCGTATCCTACAATGAGCAGTTCTTC	CASSPLRTVSYNEQFF
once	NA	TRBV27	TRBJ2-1	TGTGCCAGCAGTTTATCGGCCAGGGGCTCCTACAATGAGCAGTTCTTC	CASSLSARGSYNEQFF
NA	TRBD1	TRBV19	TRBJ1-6	TGTGCCAGTAGTATCGTTTCCGGGACAGGGAATTCACCCCTCCACTTT	CASSIVSGTGNSPLHF
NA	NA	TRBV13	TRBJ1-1	TGTGCCAGCAGCTCCGAGGCAGGGCACGTCAAGAACACTGAAGCTTTCTTT	CASSSEAGHVKNTEAFF
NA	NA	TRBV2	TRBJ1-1	TGTGCCAGAATAGAAGACCTAGATAACACTGAAGCTTTCTTT	CARIEDLDNTEAFF
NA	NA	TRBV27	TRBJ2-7	TGTGCCAGCAGTTTATCGACGCAGGGGTACGAGCAGTACTTC	CASSLSTQGYEQYF
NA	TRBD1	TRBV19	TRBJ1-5	TGTGCCAGTACCACCGACAGGGACGGGGATCAGCCCCAGCATTTT	CASTTDRDGDQPQHF
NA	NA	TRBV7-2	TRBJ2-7	TGTGCCAGCAGCTTAGGTAACCCTACTTACTACGAGCAGTACTTC	CASSLGNPTYYEQYF
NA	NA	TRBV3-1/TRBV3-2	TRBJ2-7	TGTGCCAGCAGGCGGCACGGGGAGAGTGGCGAGCAGTACTTC	CASRRHGESGEQYF
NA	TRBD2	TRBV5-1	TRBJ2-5	TGCGCCAGCAGTTACCCCGGGGGGACCCAAGAGACCCAGTACTTC	CASSYPGGTQETQYF
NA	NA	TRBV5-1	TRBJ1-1	TGCGCCAGCAGCTTGGTGACAACGAACACTGAAGCTTTCTTT	CASSLVTTNTEAFF
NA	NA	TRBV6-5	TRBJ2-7	TGTGCCAGCAGTTACAGGGGGTCGTCCTACGAGCAGTACTTC	CASSYRGSSYEQYF
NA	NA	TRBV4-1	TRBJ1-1	TGCGCCAGCAGCTCACAGAGTATGAACACTGAAGCTTTCTTT	CASSSQSMNTEAFF
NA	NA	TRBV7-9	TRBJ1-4	TGTGCCAGCAGCTTAGAGCGCGAAAAACTGTTTTTT	CASSLEREKLFF
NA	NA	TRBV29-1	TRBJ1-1	TGCAGCGCCCCCCGTCCGCCGGGAACTGAAGCTTTCTTT	CSAPRPPGTEAFF
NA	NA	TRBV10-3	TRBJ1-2	TGTGCCATCAGTGAGTTAACAGAATCCTATGGCTACACCTTC	CAISELTESYGYTF
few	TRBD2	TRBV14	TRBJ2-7	TGTGCCAGCAGCCAAGAGTGGGAAGCGGGGAGGGCCTCCTACGAGCAGTACTTC	CASSQEWEAGRASYEQYF
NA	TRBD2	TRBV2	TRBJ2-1	TGTGCCAGCAGTGCAATTAGCGGGGGGGCCGCGTACAATGAGCAGTTCTTC	CASSAISGGAAYNEQFF
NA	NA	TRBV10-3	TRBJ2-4	TGTGCCATCAGTGAGTCGGGCAGGGGAATTCAGTACTTC	CAISESGRGIQYF
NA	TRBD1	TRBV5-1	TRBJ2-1	TGCGCCAGCAGCTTTCCTCAGGGGGCTTCCTACAATGAGCAGTTCTTC	CASSFPQGASYNEQFF
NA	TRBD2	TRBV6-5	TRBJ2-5	TGTGCCAGCAGTTCCAGCGGGGGGAGGCGGGAGACCCAGTACTTC	CASSSSGGRRETQYF
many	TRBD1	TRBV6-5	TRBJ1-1	TGTGCCAGCAGAGAGGGGGCCCACACTGAAGCTTTCTTT	CASREGAHTEAFF
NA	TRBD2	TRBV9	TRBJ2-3	TGTGCCAGCAGCGTAATGAGCGGGAGTAACACAGATACGCAGTATTTT	CASSVMSGSNTDTQYF
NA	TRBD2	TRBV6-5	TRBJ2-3	TGTGCCAGCAGTTACCCGAGCGGGAGAACAGATACGCAGTATTTT	CASSYPSGRTDTQYF
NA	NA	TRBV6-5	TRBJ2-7	TGTGCCAGCAGCGCCTACTCCTACGAGCAGTACTTC	CASSAYSYEQYF
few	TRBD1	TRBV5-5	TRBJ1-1	TGTGCCAGCAGCGGGACAGGGGGCGACACTGAAGCTTTCTTT	CASSGTGGDTEAFF
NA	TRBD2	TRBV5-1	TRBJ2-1	TGCGCCAGCGGAGAGACTAGCGGGGAAGACAATGAGCAGTTCTTC	CASGETSGEDNEQFF
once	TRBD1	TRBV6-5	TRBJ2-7	TGTGCCAGCAGTTACCTGGACAGGGGGAGATCCTACGAGCAGTACTTC	CASSYLDRGRSYEQYF
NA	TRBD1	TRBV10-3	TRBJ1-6	TGTGCCATCAGCCCGAGGGACAGGGCGGCGAATTCACCCCTCCACTTT	CAISPRDRAANSPLHF
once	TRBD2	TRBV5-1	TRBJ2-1	TGCGCCAGCAGCTTGGCCGTCGGACTAGCGGTTCACAATGAGCAGTTCTTC	CASSLAVGLAVHNEQFF
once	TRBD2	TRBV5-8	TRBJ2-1	TGTGCCAGCAGCTTGGAATTGGGCGGGAGAGGAGGCTATGAGCAGTTCTTC	CASSLELGGRGGYEQFF
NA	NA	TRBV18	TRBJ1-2	TGTGCCAGCTCACTCGGGATAGGCCCGGCTAACTATGGCTACACCTTC	CASSLGIGPANYGYTF
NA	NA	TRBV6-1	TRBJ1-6	TGTGCCAGCAGTGAAGATGGCAGAAACTCACCCCTCCACTTT	CASSEDGRNSPLHF
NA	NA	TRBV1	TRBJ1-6	TGCACCAGCAGTCCTGACCCCAGGGGAAAATCACCCCTCCACTTT	CTSSPDPRGKSPLHF